This is a list of T cell receptor beta chains from one sample in a study of blood T cell repertoires in COVID-19. Some clones are missing from TCRdb's copy, which holds only in-frame ones; the method was immunoSEQ multiplex PCR. The data show around 49,000 clones, 80% to 85% seen once. Sequencing was done on a sample of peripheral blood. These receptors all come from a woman of 80 years or more with COVID-19, enrolled during active disease. CDR3s include the opening cysteine and the closing phenylalanine or tryptophan. The D gene is left open where the match is weak. Rows may omit the clone size; those that give it use once, few, many or a size class.

clone_size: NA
v_call: TRBV11-2
d_call: NA
j_call: TRBJ2-2
cdr3_aa: CASSLRGNTGELFF
cdr3_nt: TGTGCCAGCAGCTTAAGGGGGAACACCGGGGAGCTGTTTTTT

clone_size: NA
v_call: TRBV11-2
d_call: TRBD2
j_call: TRBJ2-3
cdr3_aa: CASSLVLAGVGGDTQYF
cdr3_nt: TGTGCCAGCAGCTTAGTTCTAGCGGGAGTGGGTGGAGATACGCAGTATTTT

clone_size: NA
v_call: TRBV5-1
d_call: NA
j_call: TRBJ2-3
cdr3_aa: CASRTQGYRNTDTQYF
cdr3_nt: TGCGCCAGCAGGACTCAGGGTTACCGAAACACAGATACGCAGTATTTT

clone_size: NA
v_call: TRBV6-2/TRBV6-3
d_call: TRBD1
j_call: TRBJ2-7
cdr3_aa: CASSAPGQVNYEQYF
cdr3_nt: TGTGCCAGCAGTGCGCCCGGACAGGTAAACTACGAGCAGTACTTC

clone_size: NA
v_call: TRBV5-1
d_call: NA
j_call: TRBJ1-6
cdr3_aa: CASSSRALGSYNSPLHF
cdr3_nt: TGCGCCAGCAGCTCGAGGGCATTGGGCTCCTATAATTCACCCCTCCACTTT

clone_size: NA
v_call: TRBV7-6
d_call: TRBD2
j_call: TRBJ2-1
cdr3_aa: CASSLELAGPNEQFF
cdr3_nt: TGTGCCAGCAGCTTAGAACTAGCGGGGCCCAATGAGCAGTTCTTC

clone_size: once
v_call: TRBV2
d_call: NA
j_call: TRBJ2-2
cdr3_aa: CASSDTGANTGELFF
cdr3_nt: TGTGCCAGCAGTGATACGGGAGCAAACACCGGGGAGCTGTTTTTT

clone_size: few
v_call: TRBV27
d_call: TRBD2
j_call: TRBJ2-3
cdr3_aa: CASSLWGPGLAGTDTQYF
cdr3_nt: TGTGCCAGCAGTTTATGGGGACCGGGGCTAGCGGGAACAGATACGCAGTATTTT

clone_size: NA
v_call: TRBV19
d_call: TRBD1
j_call: TRBJ2-6
cdr3_aa: CASSGGDRVSGANVLTF
cdr3_nt: TGTGCCAGTAGCGGAGGTGACAGGGTATCAGGGGCCAACGTCCTGACTTTC

clone_size: NA
v_call: TRBV18
d_call: NA
j_call: TRBJ2-1
cdr3_aa: CASSPPGGNEQFF
cdr3_nt: TGTGCCAGCTCACCACCCGGAGGCAATGAGCAGTTCTTC

clone_size: NA
v_call: TRBV19
d_call: TRBD2
j_call: TRBJ2-3
cdr3_aa: CASSPSGSGTDTQYF
cdr3_nt: TGTGCCAGTAGCCCGAGCGGGAGTGGGACAGATACGCAGTATTTT

clone_size: NA
v_call: TRBV2
d_call: NA
j_call: TRBJ1-5
cdr3_aa: CASSVLLFSNQPQHF
cdr3_nt: TGTGCCAGCAGTGTCTTACTGTTTAGCAATCAGCCCCAGCATTTT

clone_size: NA
v_call: TRBV18
d_call: NA
j_call: TRBJ2-7
cdr3_aa: CASSPPGQQAYEQYF
cdr3_nt: TGTGCCAGCTCACCTCCGGGCCAACAGGCCTACGAGCAGTACTTC

clone_size: NA
v_call: TRBV7-8
d_call: TRBD1
j_call: TRBJ2-1
cdr3_aa: CASSLPQGYEQFF
cdr3_nt: TGTGCCAGCAGCTTACCACAGGGGTATGAGCAGTTCTTC

clone_size: NA
v_call: TRBV4-1
d_call: TRBD2
j_call: TRBJ2-5
cdr3_aa: CASSLGSGGQETQYF
cdr3_nt: TGCGCCAGCAGCCTTGGTAGCGGGGGTCAAGAGACCCAGTACTTC

clone_size: NA
v_call: TRBV27
d_call: TRBD2
j_call: TRBJ2-7
cdr3_aa: CASSILGLAGVNEQYF
cdr3_nt: TGTGCCAGCAGTATCTTGGGACTAGCGGGAGTTAACGAGCAGTACTTC

clone_size: NA
v_call: TRBV2
d_call: NA
j_call: TRBJ2-7
cdr3_aa: CASSGDIIYEQYF
cdr3_nt: TGTGCCAGCAGCGGGGACATTATCTACGAGCAGTACTTC

clone_size: NA
v_call: TRBV6-5
d_call: TRBD1
j_call: TRBJ1-6
cdr3_aa: CASSQAWTGDSPLHF
cdr3_nt: TGTGCCAGCAGCCAAGCGTGGACAGGGGACTCACCCCTCCACTTT

clone_size: NA
v_call: TRBV21-1
d_call: NA
j_call: TRBJ1-1
cdr3_aa: CASSKGPYMNTEAFF
cdr3_nt: TGTGCCAGCAGCAAAGGTCCTTACATGAACACTGAAGCTTTCTTT

clone_size: NA
v_call: TRBV5-4
d_call: TRBD2
j_call: TRBJ2-1
cdr3_aa: CASRRESDNEQFF
cdr3_nt: TGTGCCAGCAGGCGGGAGTCAGACAATGAGCAGTTCTTC

clone_size: few
v_call: TRBV27
d_call: TRBD1
j_call: TRBJ1-2
cdr3_aa: CASQSTGVSGYTF
cdr3_nt: TGTGCCAGTCAGAGTACAGGGGTTTCTGGCTACACCTTC

clone_size: NA
v_call: TRBV19
d_call: TRBD2
j_call: TRBJ2-1
cdr3_aa: CASTYLAGGMYEQFF
cdr3_nt: TGTGCCAGTACCTACCTAGCGGGAGGGATGTATGAGCAGTTCTTC

clone_size: NA
v_call: TRBV30
d_call: NA
j_call: TRBJ2-6
cdr3_aa: CACLLGSGANVLTF
cdr3_nt: TGTGCCTGTCTACTAGGCTCTGGGGCCAACGTCCTGACTTTC

clone_size: NA
v_call: TRBV28
d_call: NA
j_call: TRBJ1-2
cdr3_aa: CASSFPRDGGYTF
cdr3_nt: TGTGCCAGCAGTTTCCCCCGGGATGGTGGCTACACCTTC

clone_size: once
v_call: TRBV19
d_call: NA
j_call: TRBJ2-7
cdr3_aa: CASSRLRQGGYEQYF
cdr3_nt: TGTGCCAGTAGTAGACTTAGACAGGGAGGCTACGAGCAGTACTTC

clone_size: NA
v_call: TRBV9
d_call: NA
j_call: TRBJ1-6
cdr3_aa: CASSASGNSPLHF
cdr3_nt: TGTGCCAGCAGCGCCTCAGGGAATTCACCCCTCCACTTT

clone_size: NA
v_call: TRBV6-5
d_call: TRBD2
j_call: TRBJ2-1
cdr3_aa: CATVGLAEHNEQFF
cdr3_nt: TGTGCCACCGTGGGACTAGCGGAACACAATGAGCAGTTCTTC

clone_size: NA
v_call: TRBV15
d_call: TRBD2
j_call: TRBJ2-3
cdr3_aa: CATSRTSAAGGFTDTQYF
cdr3_nt: TGTGCCACCAGCAGAACTTCTGCAGCGGGAGGCTTCACAGATACGCAGTATTTT

clone_size: NA
v_call: TRBV28
d_call: TRBD1
j_call: TRBJ1-2
cdr3_aa: CASRPSPGTGVGYGYTF
cdr3_nt: TGTGCCAGCAGACCTAGTCCCGGGACAGGGGTTGGCTATGGCTACACCTTC

clone_size: NA
v_call: TRBV15
d_call: NA
j_call: TRBJ1-1
cdr3_aa: CATSRGRAEAFF
cdr3_nt: TGTGCCACCAGCAGAGGGCGGGCTGAAGCTTTCTTT

clone_size: few
v_call: TRBV18
d_call: NA
j_call: TRBJ1-1
cdr3_aa: CASAGSQNTEAFF
cdr3_nt: TGTGCCAGCGCGGGGAGTCAGAACACTGAAGCTTTCTTT

clone_size: NA
v_call: TRBV9
d_call: NA
j_call: TRBJ1-4
cdr3_aa: CASSTRRQGREKLFF
cdr3_nt: TGTGCCAGCAGCACCAGACGGCAGGGTCGCGAAAAACTGTTTTTT

clone_size: NA
v_call: TRBV12-5
d_call: TRBD1
j_call: TRBJ1-1
cdr3_aa: CASGLDSGGWNTEAFF
cdr3_nt: TGTGCTAGTGGTTTGGATTCAGGGGGCTGGAACACTGAAGCTTTCTTT

clone_size: NA
v_call: TRBV3-1/TRBV3-2
d_call: TRBD1
j_call: TRBJ1-2
cdr3_aa: CASSQGTGTYGYTF
cdr3_nt: TGTGCCAGCAGCCAAGGGACAGGGACCTATGGCTACACCTTC

clone_size: NA
v_call: TRBV19
d_call: NA
j_call: TRBJ1-3
cdr3_aa: CATRGVSGNTIYF
cdr3_nt: TGTGCCACCAGGGGCGTCTCTGGAAACACCATATATTTT

clone_size: NA
v_call: TRBV14
d_call: NA
j_call: TRBJ2-1
cdr3_aa: CASSITGIAWYEQFF
cdr3_nt: TGTGCCAGCAGCATAACCGGAATAGCGTGGTATGAGCAGTTCTTC

clone_size: NA
v_call: TRBV7-3
d_call: NA
j_call: TRBJ2-3
cdr3_aa: CASSSRGVASTDTQYF
cdr3_nt: TGTGCCAGCAGCTCGCGGGGAGTAGCGAGCACAGATACGCAGTATTTT

clone_size: NA
v_call: TRBV4-1
d_call: NA
j_call: TRBJ1-5
cdr3_aa: CASSQGDGRGNQPQHF
cdr3_nt: TGCGCCAGCAGCCAAGGTGACGGGCGGGGCAATCAGCCCCAGCATTTT

clone_size: few
v_call: TRBV7-8
d_call: TRBD2
j_call: TRBJ2-7
cdr3_aa: CASTLAGVGRGYEQYF
cdr3_nt: TGTGCCAGCACGCTAGCGGGAGTAGGCCGTGGGTACGAGCAGTACTTC

clone_size: NA
v_call: TRBV7-9
d_call: NA
j_call: TRBJ2-1
cdr3_aa: CASSPLNPSSYNEQFF
cdr3_nt: TGTGCCAGCAGTCCACTAAACCCGAGCTCCTACAATGAGCAGTTCTTC

clone_size: NA
v_call: TRBV10-2
d_call: TRBD2
j_call: TRBJ2-3
cdr3_aa: CASSEEASGSSATDTQYF
cdr3_nt: TGCGCCAGCAGTGAAGAGGCTAGCGGGAGTAGCGCCACAGATACGCAGTATTTT

clone_size: NA
v_call: TRBV12-2
d_call: NA
j_call: TRBJ2-6
cdr3_aa: CASRSGSGANVLTF
cdr3_nt: TGTGCAAGTCGTTCAGGGTCGGGGGCCAACGTCCTGACTTTC

clone_size: NA
v_call: TRBV21-1
d_call: NA
j_call: TRBJ2-7
cdr3_aa: CAFLAGRHYEQYF
cdr3_nt: TGTGCCTTCCTAGCGGGACGACACTACGAGCAGTACTTC

clone_size: NA
v_call: TRBV27
d_call: NA
j_call: TRBJ2-7
cdr3_aa: CASSLSGGYEQYF
cdr3_nt: TGTGCCAGCAGTTTATCGGGAGGCTACGAGCAGTACTTC

clone_size: NA
v_call: TRBV24-1
d_call: NA
j_call: TRBJ2-5
cdr3_aa: CATSAIGREIGETQYF
cdr3_nt: TGTGCCACCAGTGCCATTGGCAGGGAAATAGGAGAGACCCAGTACTTC